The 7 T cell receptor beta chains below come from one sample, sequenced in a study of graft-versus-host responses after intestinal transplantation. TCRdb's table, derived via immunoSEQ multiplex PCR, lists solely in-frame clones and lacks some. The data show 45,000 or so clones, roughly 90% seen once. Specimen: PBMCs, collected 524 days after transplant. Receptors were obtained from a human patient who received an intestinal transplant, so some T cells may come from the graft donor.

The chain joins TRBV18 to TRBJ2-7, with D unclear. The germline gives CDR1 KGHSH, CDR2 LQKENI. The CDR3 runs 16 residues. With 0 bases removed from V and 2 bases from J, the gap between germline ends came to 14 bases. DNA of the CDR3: TGTGCCAGCTCACCACCCTTTATCGCAGCCCCCTACGAGCAGTACTTC. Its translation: CASSPPFIAAPYEQYF.

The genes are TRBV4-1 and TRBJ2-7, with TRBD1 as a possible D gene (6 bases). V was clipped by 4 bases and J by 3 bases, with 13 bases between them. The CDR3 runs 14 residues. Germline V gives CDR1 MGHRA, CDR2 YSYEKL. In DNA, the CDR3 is TGCGCCAGCAGCCTCCGGGACACCGTCTACGAGCAGTACTTC. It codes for CASSLRDTVYEQYF.

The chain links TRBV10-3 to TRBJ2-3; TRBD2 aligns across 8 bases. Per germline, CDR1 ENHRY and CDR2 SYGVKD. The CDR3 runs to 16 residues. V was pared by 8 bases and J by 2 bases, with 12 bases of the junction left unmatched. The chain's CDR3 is CAIGRLAGTDTDTQYF. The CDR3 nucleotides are TGTGCCATCGGACGGTTAGCGGGAACGGACACAGATACGCAGTATTTT.

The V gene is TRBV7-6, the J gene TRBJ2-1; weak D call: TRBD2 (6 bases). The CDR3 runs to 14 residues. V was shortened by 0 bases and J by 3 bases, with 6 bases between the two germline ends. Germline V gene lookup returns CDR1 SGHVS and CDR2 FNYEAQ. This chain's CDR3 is CASSLASGYNEQFF. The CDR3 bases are TGTGCCAGCAGCTTAGCTAGCGGCTACAATGAGCAGTTCTTC.

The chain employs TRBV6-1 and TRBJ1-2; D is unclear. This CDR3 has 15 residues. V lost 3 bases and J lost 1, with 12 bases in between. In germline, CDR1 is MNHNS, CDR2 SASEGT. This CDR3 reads CASSDPPKSNYGYTF. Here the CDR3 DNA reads TGTGCCAGCAGTGACCCCCCTAAGAGTAACTATGGCTACACCTTC.

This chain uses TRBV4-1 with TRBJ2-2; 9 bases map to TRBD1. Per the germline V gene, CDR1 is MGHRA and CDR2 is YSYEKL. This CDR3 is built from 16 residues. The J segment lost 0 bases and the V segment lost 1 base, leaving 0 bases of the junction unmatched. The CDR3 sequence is CASSQGTGANTGELFF. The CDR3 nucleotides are TGCGCCAGCAGCCAAGGGACAGGGGCGAACACCGGGGAGCTGTTTTTT.

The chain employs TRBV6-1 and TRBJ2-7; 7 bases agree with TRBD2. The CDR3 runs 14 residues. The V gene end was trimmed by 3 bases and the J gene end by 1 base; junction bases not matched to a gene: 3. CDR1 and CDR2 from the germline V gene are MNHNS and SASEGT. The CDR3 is CASSDASGSYEQYF. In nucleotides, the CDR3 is TGTGCCAGCAGTGACGCTAGCGGTTCCTACGAGCAGTACTTC.